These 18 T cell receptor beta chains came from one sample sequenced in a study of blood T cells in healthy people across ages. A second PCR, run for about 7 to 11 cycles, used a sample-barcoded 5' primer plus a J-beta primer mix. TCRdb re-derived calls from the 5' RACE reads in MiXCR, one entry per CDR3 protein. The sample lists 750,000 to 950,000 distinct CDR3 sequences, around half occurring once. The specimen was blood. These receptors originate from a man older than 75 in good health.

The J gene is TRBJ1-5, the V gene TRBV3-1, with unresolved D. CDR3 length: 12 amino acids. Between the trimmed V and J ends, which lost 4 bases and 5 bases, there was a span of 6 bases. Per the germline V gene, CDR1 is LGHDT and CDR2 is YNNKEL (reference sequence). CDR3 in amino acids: CASSLSDQPQHF. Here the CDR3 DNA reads TGTGCCAGCAGCCTATCCGATCAGCCCCAGCATTTT. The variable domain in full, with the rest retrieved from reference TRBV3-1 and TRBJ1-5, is DTAVSQTPKYLVTQMGNDKSIKCEQNLGHDTMYWYKQDSKKFLKIMFSYNNKELIINETVPNRFSPKSPDKAHLNLHINSLELGDSAVYFCASSLSDQPQHFGDGTRLSIL.

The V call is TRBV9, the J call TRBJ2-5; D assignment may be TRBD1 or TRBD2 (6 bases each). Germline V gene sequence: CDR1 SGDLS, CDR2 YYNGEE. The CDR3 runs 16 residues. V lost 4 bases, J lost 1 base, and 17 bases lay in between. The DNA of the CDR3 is TGTGCCAGCAGCCCCGGCGGGCGGGACACCCAAGAGACCCAGTACTTC. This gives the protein CASSPGGRDTQETQYF. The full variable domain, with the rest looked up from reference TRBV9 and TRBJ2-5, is DSGVTQTPKHLITATGQRVTLRCSPRSGDLSVYWYQQSLDQGLQFLIQYYNGEERAKGNILERFSAQQFPDLHSELNLSSLELGDSALYFCASSPGGRDTQETQYFGPGTRLLVL.

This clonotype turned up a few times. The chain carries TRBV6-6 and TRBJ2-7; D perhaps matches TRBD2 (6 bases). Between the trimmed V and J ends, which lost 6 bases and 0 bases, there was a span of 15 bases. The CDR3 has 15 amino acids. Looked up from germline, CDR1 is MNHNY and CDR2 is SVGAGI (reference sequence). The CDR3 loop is CASRLLAESSYEQYF. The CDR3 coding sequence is TGTGCCAGCAGACTACTAGCTGAGTCCTCCTACGAGCAGTACTTC.

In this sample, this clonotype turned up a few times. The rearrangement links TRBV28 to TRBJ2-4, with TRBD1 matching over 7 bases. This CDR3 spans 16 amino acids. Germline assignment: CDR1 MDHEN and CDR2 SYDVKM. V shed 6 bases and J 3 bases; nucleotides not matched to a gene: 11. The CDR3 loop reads CASSRDRARSKNIQYF. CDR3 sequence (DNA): TGTGCCAGCAGCCGAGACAGGGCCCGTAGCAAAAACATTCAGTACTTC.

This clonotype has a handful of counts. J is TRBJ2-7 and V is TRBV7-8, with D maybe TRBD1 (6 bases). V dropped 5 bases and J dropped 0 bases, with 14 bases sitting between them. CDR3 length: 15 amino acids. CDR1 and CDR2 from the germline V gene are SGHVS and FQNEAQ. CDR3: CASSVRDTLSYEQYF. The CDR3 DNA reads TGTGCCAGCAGCGTCCGGGACACCCTCTCCTACGAGCAGTACTTC.

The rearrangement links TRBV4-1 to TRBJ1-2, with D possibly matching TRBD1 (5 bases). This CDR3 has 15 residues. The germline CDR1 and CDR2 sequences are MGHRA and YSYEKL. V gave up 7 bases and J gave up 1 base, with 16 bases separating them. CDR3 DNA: TGCGCCAGCACCCAGAGGGACGGATATAACTATGGCTACACCTTC. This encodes CASTQRDGYNYGYTF.

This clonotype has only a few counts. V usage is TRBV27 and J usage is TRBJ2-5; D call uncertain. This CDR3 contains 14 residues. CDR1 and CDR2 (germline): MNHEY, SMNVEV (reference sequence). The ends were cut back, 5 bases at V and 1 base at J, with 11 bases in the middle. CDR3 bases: TGTGCCAGCAGTGCTTCCGGACCCCAAGAGACCCAGTACTTC. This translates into CASSASGPQETQYF.

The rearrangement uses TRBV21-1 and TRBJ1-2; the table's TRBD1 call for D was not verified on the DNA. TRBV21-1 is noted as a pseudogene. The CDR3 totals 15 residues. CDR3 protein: CASSKVGYRGPGYTF. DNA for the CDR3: TGTGCCAGCAGCAAAGTGGGTTACAGGGGGCCAGGCTACACCTTC.

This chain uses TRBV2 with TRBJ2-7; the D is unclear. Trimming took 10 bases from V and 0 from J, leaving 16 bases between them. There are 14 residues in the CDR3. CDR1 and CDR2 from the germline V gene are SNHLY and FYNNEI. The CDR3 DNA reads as TGTGCCACGCAACCCCGGACGGGCTCCTACGAGCAGTACTTC. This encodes CATQPRTGSYEQYF.

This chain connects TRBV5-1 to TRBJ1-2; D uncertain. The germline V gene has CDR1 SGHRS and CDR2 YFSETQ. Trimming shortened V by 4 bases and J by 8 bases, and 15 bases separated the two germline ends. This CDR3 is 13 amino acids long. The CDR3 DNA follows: TGCGCCAGCAGCCTCGGTATTCTCCAAGGCTACACCTTC. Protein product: CASSLGILQGYTF.

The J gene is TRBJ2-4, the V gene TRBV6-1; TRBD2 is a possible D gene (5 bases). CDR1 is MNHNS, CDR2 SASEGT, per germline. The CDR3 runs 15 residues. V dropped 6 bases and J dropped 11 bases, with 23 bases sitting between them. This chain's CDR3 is CASSVDPQLSDFQYF. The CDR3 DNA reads TGTGCCAGCAGCGTCGACCCCCAGCTTTCGGACTTTCAGTACTTC.

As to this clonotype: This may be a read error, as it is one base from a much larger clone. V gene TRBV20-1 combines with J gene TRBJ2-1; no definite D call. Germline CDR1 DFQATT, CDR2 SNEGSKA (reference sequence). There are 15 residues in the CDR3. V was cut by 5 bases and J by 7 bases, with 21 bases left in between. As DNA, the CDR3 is TGCAGTGCTGAAAGTTCTAGGGTTGCCGGGAATGAGCAGTTCTTC. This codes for CSAESSRVAGNEQFF.

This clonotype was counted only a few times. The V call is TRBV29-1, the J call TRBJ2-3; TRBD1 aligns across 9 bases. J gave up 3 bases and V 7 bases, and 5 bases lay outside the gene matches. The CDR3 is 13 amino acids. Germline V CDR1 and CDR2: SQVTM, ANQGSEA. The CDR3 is CSANGQGTDTQYF. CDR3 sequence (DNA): TGCAGCGCGAACGGACAGGGGACAGATACGCAGTATTTT.

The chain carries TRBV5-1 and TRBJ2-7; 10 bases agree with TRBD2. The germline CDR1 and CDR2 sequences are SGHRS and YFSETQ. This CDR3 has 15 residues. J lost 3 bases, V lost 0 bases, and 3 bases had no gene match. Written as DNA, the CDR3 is TGCGCCAGCAGCTTGGCCCCTAGCGGGAGCTACGAGCAGTACTTC. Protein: CASSLAPSGSYEQYF.

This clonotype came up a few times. The CDR3 DNA is TGCGCCAGCAGCTTGTCCCCAGGTACCCGTTACAATGAGCAGTTCTTC. It specifies CASSLSPGTRYNEQFF. The V gene is TRBV5-1, the J gene TRBJ2-1; D gene uncertain. Germline V gene sequence: CDR1 SGHRS, CDR2 YFSETQ. This CDR3 has 16 amino acids. Trimming shortened V by 1 base and J by 4 bases, and 15 bases separated the two germline ends.

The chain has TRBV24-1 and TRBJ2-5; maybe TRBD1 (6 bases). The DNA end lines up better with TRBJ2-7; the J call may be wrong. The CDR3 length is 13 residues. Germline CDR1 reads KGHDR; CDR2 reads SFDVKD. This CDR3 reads CATSDRGRYEQYF. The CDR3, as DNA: TGTGCCACCAGTGACAGGGGCCGTTACGAGCAGTACTTC.

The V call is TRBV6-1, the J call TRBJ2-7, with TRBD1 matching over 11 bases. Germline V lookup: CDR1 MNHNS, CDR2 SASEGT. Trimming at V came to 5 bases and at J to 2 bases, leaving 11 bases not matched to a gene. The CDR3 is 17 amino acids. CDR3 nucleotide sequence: TGTGCCAGCAGTCGACAAACACCGGGACAGGGGGCCTACGAGCAGTACTTC. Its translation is CASSRQTPGQGAYEQYF.

This CDR3 reads CASSSSDRVVVSPLHF. DNA for the CDR3: TGTGCCAGCAGCAGTTCTGACAGGGTGGTGGTTTCACCCCTCCACTTT. The V gene is TRBV7-8, the J gene TRBJ1-6; 7 bases map to TRBD1. CDR3 length equals 16 residues. With V trimmed by 5 bases and J by 9 bases, 13 bases remained unmatched. Germline CDR1 is SGHVS and CDR2 is FQNEAQ.